These T cell receptor beta chains were read from a single sample in a study of glioma-infiltrating T cells. Via MiXCR, TCRdb re-called the multiplex PCR reads, giving one row per CDR3 protein. Here the sample spans over 80,000 distinct CDR3 sequences, around 37% being singletons. Source material: glioma tissue, nonneoplastic brain tissue, or PBMCs (not recorded which). The receptors stem from a human donor with low-grade glioma or glioblastoma, undergoing nonglioma brain surgery, or in good health (not recorded which). CDR3s leave out the opening cysteine and the closing phenylalanine or tryptophan. Clone size, where shown, is once, few, many, or a class for clones that have expanded.

TRBV19,many,TRBJ1-5,ASSRQENQPQH
TRBV29-1,-,TRBJ1-2,SVRQQGGPLGYGYT
TRBV7-8,many,TRBJ2-3,ASTLGTSGRDTQY
TRBV27,many,TRBJ1-6,ASSKRQDSYNSPLH
TRBV7-6,once,TRBJ2-1,ASSSRLAGGPGSEQF
TRBV19,-,TRBJ2-2,ASRLGTSRGELF
TRBV7-9,few,TRBJ2-5,ASSLMAGATLETQY
TRBV20-1,many,TRBJ1-4,SARLLTGSDEKLF
TRBV6-1,many,TRBJ2-2,ASSGGYRGPQTGELF
TRBV15,many,TRBJ2-1,ATSRAGTGAYNEQF
TRBV7-2,many,TRBJ2-7,ASSLTPGPYEQY
TRBV28,-,TRBJ2-7,ASTPGGYCEQY
TRBV4-2,many,TRBJ2-2,ASRLGLAGVPGELF
TRBV2,many,TRBJ1-3,ASSAGRTLSGNTIY
TRBV5-1,-,TRBJ2-1,ASSLGRTSYEQF
TRBV6-2/TRBV6-3,-,TRBJ1-1,ASHLQGGRGTEAF